Listed below are T cell receptor beta chains from one sample, sequenced in a study of cytomegalovirus exposure and HLA in healthy donors. Profiling relied on immunoSEQ multiplex PCR, and the TCRdb table lists in-frame clones only, not all of them. The sample includes about 73,000 clones, roughly 70% of them seen just once. Sequencing was performed on PBMCs. The receptors here all came from an older man in good health and CMV-seronegative. CDR3s include the opening cysteine and the closing phenylalanine or tryptophan. The D gene is left open where the match is weak. Part of the rows lack a size; the others show once, few, many or a class for expanded clones.

TRBV7-9	TRBJ2-1	TRBD2	.	TGTGCCAGCAGCGAACAAGCGGGATCGGCATACAATGAGCAGTTCTTC	CASSEQAGSAYNEQFF
TRBV7-2	TRBJ2-3	.	.	TGTGCCAGCAGCTTAGCACTAGGACGCACAGATACGCAGTATTTT	CASSLALGRTDTQYF
TRBV7-9	TRBJ1-3	.	.	TGTGCCAGCAGTGCTAGCTCTGGAAACACCATATATTTT	CASSASSGNTIYF
TRBV29-1	TRBJ2-3	TRBD1	.	TGCAGCGCCATGACAGGGGGAAGCACAGATACGCAGTATTTT	CSAMTGGSTDTQYF
TRBV7-2	TRBJ2-2	.	.	TGTGCCAGCAGCTTAAACCCCTCACAGGGAGCCGGGGAGCTGTTTTTT	CASSLNPSQGAGELFF
TRBV30	TRBJ2-6	TRBD1	once	TGTGCCTGGAGGGGACAGTTATCTGGGGCCAACGTCCTGACTTTC	CAWRGQLSGANVLTF
TRBV18	TRBJ2-1	.	few	TGTGCCAGCTCACCACAGCGAGGCTACAATGAGCAGTTCTTC	CASSPQRGYNEQFF
TRBV19	TRBJ2-5	.	.	TGTGCCAGTAGTATTGCCCGGGTTTCGGAGACCCAGTACTTC	CASSIARVSETQYF
TRBV4-3	TRBJ1-5	.	.	TGCGCCAGCAGCCAAGATCCCCGCAGGGGCAATCAGCCCCAGCATTTT	CASSQDPRRGNQPQHF
TRBV2	TRBJ1-6	.	.	TGTGCCAGCAGTGAGGGACACAACCGAGGGACCCTCCACTTT	CASSEGHNRGTLHF
TRBV7-8	TRBJ1-3	TRBD1	once	TGTGCCAGCAGGAACAGGGGTTTAACTGGAAACACCATATATTTT	CASRNRGLTGNTIYF
TRBV25-1	TRBJ1-1	TRBD1	.	TGTGCCAGCAGTGAATGGGGACAGCTCACTGAAGCTTTCTTT	CASSEWGQLTEAFF
TRBV2	TRBJ2-4	.	.	TGTGCCAGCAGTCCGGGGGTCCGTATTCAGTACTTC	CASSPGVRIQYF
TRBV2	TRBJ2-7	TRBD1	.	TGTGCCAGCAGAGAAAACAGGGGTAGAATGGTGCAGTACTTC	CASRENRGRMVQYF
TRBV2	TRBJ2-4	TRBD2	.	TGTGCCAGCAGTGAAAGGTTCCCGGGACTAGCGGGAGATCTTATAGCGAACATTCAGTACTTC	CASSERFPGLAGDLIANIQYF
TRBV21-1	TRBJ1-5	.	.	TGTGCCAGCAGCTCCGGAGGGTATAGCAATCAGCCCCAGCATTTT	CASSSGGYSNQPQHF
TRBV28	TRBJ1-2	.	.	TGTGCCAGCTTGAGTGGGGCAGAAGACTATGGCTACACCTTC	CASLSGAEDYGYTF
TRBV7-6	TRBJ1-3	TRBD1	.	TGTGCCAGCAGCTTTTCCCGGGACAGGGGAAACACCATATATTTT	CASSFSRDRGNTIYF
TRBV7-2	TRBJ2-2	TRBD2	.	TGTGCCAGCAGCTTTGCTAGCGGGAGTCCCGGGGAGCTGTTTTTT	CASSFASGSPGELFF
TRBV7-8	TRBJ1-2	.	.	TGTGCCAGCAGCTTAATTGACGACAGTTACAACTATGGCTACACCTTC	CASSLIDDSYNYGYTF
TRBV5-1	TRBJ2-3	TRBD2	.	TGCGCCAGCAGCTTGGAGGGGAGCGGGAGAGCGACAGATACGCAGTATTTT	CASSLEGSGRATDTQYF
TRBV28	TRBJ2-7	.	.	TGTGCCAGCAGCTCGGACAGATCCTACGAGCAGTACTTC	CASSSDRSYEQYF
TRBV4-1	TRBJ2-1	TRBD2	.	TGCGCCAGCAGCCAAGAGGGGGGGTATGAGCAGTTCTTC	CASSQEGGYEQFF